This T cell receptor (beta chain) came from a study of blood T cells in healthy people across ages. Study-wide findings and caveats: The fall in TCR beta diversity per million T cells was roughly linear with age. PBMCs were not sorted, which prevented a conclusive comparison of naive versus antigen-experienced cells.

J was trimmed by 3 bases and V by 4 bases; bases with no gene match: 6. Germline CDR1 and CDR2: MNHEY and SMNVEV (reference sequence). This CDR3 has 16 amino acids. A sample-barcoded 5' primer and a J-beta primer mix were used in a second PCR of roughly 7 to 11 cycles. TCRdb used MiXCR to reprocess the 5' RACE reads, holding one entry per CDR3 protein. The sample includes hundreds of thousands of distinct CDR3 sequences, roughly 24% of them seen just once. The table lists this clonotype with a few counts. The antigen is undetermined. A further study also used this sample, focusing on T cells of mothers and their children.

The sequencing sample was made of blood. The rearrangement joins TRBV27 to TRBJ2-1; 10 positions match TRBD2. The sequence came from a boy aged 5-17 years in good health. CDR3 in DNA: TGTGCCAGCAGTTCCCTAGCGGGGGATCTCTACAATGAGCAGTTCTTC. This encodes CASSSLAGDLYNEQFF.